This passage covers 13 T cell receptor beta chains from one sample sequenced in a study of T cells in Graves' hyperthyroidism and ophthalmopathy. Amplification of TCR beta CDR3 regions was performed using RNA transcripts as template. In the first-round RT-PCR of the TCR CDR3, the HTBI primer set was used. TCRdb re-called the multiplex PCR reads through MiXCR, storing one row per CDR3 protein. Here the sample spans some 570,000 distinct CDR3 sequences, 12% to 15% being singletons. The sample comprised blood. Every receptor here comes from a woman younger than 35 with Graves' ophthalmopathy.

This clonotype was detected ten times or more. The chain has TRBV5-1 and TRBJ2-7; 8 bases are a match to TRBD2. V lost 5 bases, J lost 0 bases, and 10 bases stayed unmatched. The CDR3 runs 16 residues. CDR1 and CDR2 from the germline V gene are SGHRS and YFSETQ. CDR3 in DNA: TGCGCCAGCAGTACGGGGGGGGGACTGTCCTCCTACGAGCAGTACTTC. Protein: CASSTGGGLSSYEQYF.

This clonotype was found many times. The chain is built from TRBV19 and TRBJ2-2; TRBD1 aligns across 7 bases. Germline lookup yields CDR1 LNHDA and CDR2 SQIVND (reference sequence). This CDR3 has 16 residues. Trimming cost V 7 bases and J 0 bases; bases outside gene matches: 8. The CDR3 DNA is TGTGCCAGTACAAGTCCCGGGACAGCGAACACCGGGGAGCTGTTTTTT. Amino acid sequence: CASTSPGTANTGELFF.

This clonotype was recorded at least ten times. The chain joins TRBV24-1 to TRBJ2-7, with 11 bases that match TRBD2. The CDR3 loop spans 15 amino acids. CDR1 and CDR2 (germline): KGHDR, SFDVKD. V was pared by 3 bases and J by 3 bases, with 3 bases of the junction left unmatched. The CDR3 loop reads CATSDPGTSGYEQYF. Written as DNA, the CDR3 is TGTGCCACCAGTGATCCTGGGACTAGCGGCTACGAGCAGTACTTC.

The V gene is TRBV9, the J gene TRBJ2-5, with 14 bases aligning to TRBD2. Losses at the gene ends were 0 bases for V and 3 bases for J; bases not matched to a gene: 16. Germline V gene data show CDR1 as SGDLS and CDR2 as YYNGEE. The CDR3 contains 21 residues. DNA for the CDR3: TGTGCCAGCAGCGTAGTTGCCTCGGGACTAGCGGGAGAGGGGACCAAAGAGACCCAGTACTTC. Residues: CASSVVASGLAGEGTKETQYF.

In its sample, this clonotype was seen many times. This chain links TRBV7-2 with TRBJ2-1, with 12 nucleotides matching TRBD2. The CDR3 is made up of 16 amino acids. Germline lookup yields CDR1 SGHTA and CDR2 FQGNSA. Trimming took 4 bases from V and 4 from J; bases not matched to a gene: 5. DNA for the CDR3: TGTGCCAGCAGCTGGTACGGGACTAGCGGGTACAATGAGCAGTTCTTC. Its translation: CASSWYGTSGYNEQFF.

The table lists this clonotype with many counts. The chain joins TRBV7-2 to TRBJ1-5, with D unclear. The V gene lost 3 bases and the J gene lost 4 bases, with 7 bases spanning the gap. The CDR3 has 13 amino acids. Germline V gene sequence: CDR1 SGHTA, CDR2 FQGNSA. CDR3: CASSFERNQPQHF. As DNA, the CDR3 is TGTGCCAGCAGCTTTGAAAGGAATCAGCCCCAGCATTTT.

This clonotype was counted a few times. The chain has TRBV24-1 and TRBJ2-5; TRBD1 aligns across 9 bases. V was pared by 5 bases and J by 2 bases, with 2 bases of the junction left unmatched. The CDR3 totals 14 residues. Germline V gives CDR1 KGHDR, CDR2 SFDVKD. The DNA for the CDR3 is TGTGCCACCAGTGCCGGGACAGGGCAAGAGACCCAGTACTTC. This gives the protein CATSAGTGQETQYF.

In this sample, this clonotype turned up many times. The gene calls are TRBV2 and TRBJ1-4, with D perhaps matching TRBD1 (6 bases). From germline, CDR1 is SNHLY and CDR2 FYNNEI. The CDR3 has 13 amino acids. V dropped 7 bases and J dropped 8 bases, with 14 bases sitting between them. The DNA of the CDR3 is TGTGCCAGCAAGAGGGGGGAAGAAGAAAAACTGTTTTTT. Its protein product is CASKRGEEEKLFF.

This clonotype was seen a handful of times. The J gene is TRBJ1-2, the V gene TRBV5-1; D is perhaps TRBD1 (5 bases). This CDR3 is built from 14 residues. In germline, CDR1 is SGHRS, CDR2 YFSETQ. Trimming pared 0 bases from V and 6 bases from J, leaving 12 bases between. CDR3 residues: CASSLAQGVNGYTF. As DNA, the CDR3 is TGCGCCAGCAGCTTGGCGCAGGGTGTTAATGGCTACACCTTC. The full variable domain, completed using reference TRBV5-1 and TRBJ1-2, is KAGVTQTPRYLIKTRGQQVTLSCSPISGHRSVSWYQQTPGQGLQFLFEYFSETQRNKGNFPGRFSGRQFSNSRSEMNVSTLELGDSALYLCASSLAQGVNGYTFGSGTRLTVV.

The chain has TRBV19 and TRBJ1-2; D not resolved. This CDR3 spans 17 amino acids. V shed 0 bases and J shed 8 bases, with 22 bases lying between them. The germline gives CDR1 LNHDA, CDR2 SQIVND (reference sequence). The CDR3: CASSIEEKGYLGIGYTF. CDR3 nucleotide sequence: TGTGCCAGTAGTATAGAAGAGAAGGGTTACCTGGGGATAGGCTACACCTTC.

This clonotype was recorded only once. The chain employs TRBV20-1 and TRBJ2-3; D uncertain. Looked up from germline, CDR1 is DFQATT and CDR2 is SNEGSKA (reference sequence). V lost 6 bases to trimming and J lost 5 bases, with 15 bases between them. There are 13 residues in the CDR3. CDR3 nucleotide sequence: TGCAGTGCGGCCCTAACCGCCGGAGATACGCAGTATTTT. Its protein product is CSAALTAGDTQYF.

This clonotype was counted many times. The chain has TRBV24-1 and TRBJ2-1; maybe TRBD2 (5 bases). The CDR3 covers 16 residues. Germline CDR1 is KGHDR and CDR2 is SFDVKD. Trimming took off 1 base at V and 7 bases at J, with 16 bases between the two ends. CDR3 residues: CATSDLASATGNEQFF. Here the CDR3 DNA reads TGTGCCACCAGTGATTTAGCTTCCGCGACGGGGAATGAGCAGTTCTTC.

This clonotype occurred a few times. This sequence joins TRBV4-3 and TRBJ2-7, with D tentatively TRBD2 (5 bases). Germline assignment: CDR1 LGHNA and CDR2 YSLEER. The CDR3 is 16 amino acids. V was trimmed by 1 base and J by 2 bases, leaving 15 bases between them. CDR3 protein: CASSQGVGEIPYEQYF. The CDR3 DNA follows: TGCGCCAGCAGCCAAGGGGTGGGAGAGATTCCCTACGAGCAGTACTTC.